This paragraph covers one T cell receptor beta chain sequence. Germline-derived CDR1 and CDR2 are KGHSH and LQKENI. The V gene end was trimmed by 3 bases and the J gene end by 1 base; junction bases not matched to a gene: 2. This CDR3 is built from 16 residues. These data are taken from a study of blood T cell repertoires in COVID-19. Study background: The United States, Italy and Spain were the sources of the acute and convalescent COVID-19 samples. The analysed material was cDNA or gDNA that came from T cells, B-cell-depleted T cells, or PBMCs.

Some clones are missing from TCRdb's copy, which holds only in-frame ones; the method was immunoSEQ multiplex PCR. The sample has roughly 150,000 clones, under 90% seen once. Cohort allocation depended upon clinical history that participants reported. The rearrangement links TRBV18 to TRBJ2-1; the match to TRBD2 covers 11 bases. Sequencing was carried out using PBMCs or T cells enriched from blood (not recorded which). The sequence was collected from a man in his forties or fifties who had recovered from COVID-19. The CDR3 reads CASSPLAGGSYNEQFF. The CDR3 nucleotides are TGTGCCAGCTCACCTCTAGCGGGGGGATCCTACAATGAGCAGTTCTTC.